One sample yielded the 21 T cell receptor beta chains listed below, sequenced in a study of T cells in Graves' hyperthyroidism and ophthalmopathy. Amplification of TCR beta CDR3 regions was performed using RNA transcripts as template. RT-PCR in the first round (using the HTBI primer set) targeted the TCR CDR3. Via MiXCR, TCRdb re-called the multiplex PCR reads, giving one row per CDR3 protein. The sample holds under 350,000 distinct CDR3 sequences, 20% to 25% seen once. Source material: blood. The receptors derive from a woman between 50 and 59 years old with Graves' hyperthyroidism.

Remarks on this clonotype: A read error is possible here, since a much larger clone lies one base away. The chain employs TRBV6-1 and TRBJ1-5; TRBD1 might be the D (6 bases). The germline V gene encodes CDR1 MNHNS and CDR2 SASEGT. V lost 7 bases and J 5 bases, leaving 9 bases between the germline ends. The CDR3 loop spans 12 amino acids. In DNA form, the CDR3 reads TGTGCCAGCAACAGGGTAGATCAGCCCCAGCATTTT. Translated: CASNRVDQPQHF.

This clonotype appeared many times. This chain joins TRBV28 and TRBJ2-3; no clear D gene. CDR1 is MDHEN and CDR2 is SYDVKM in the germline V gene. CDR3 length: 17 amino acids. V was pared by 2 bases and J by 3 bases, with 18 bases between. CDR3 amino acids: CASSLRMTTPQTDTQYF. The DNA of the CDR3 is TGTGCCAGCAGTTTAAGGATGACCACACCGCAGACAGATACGCAGTATTTT.

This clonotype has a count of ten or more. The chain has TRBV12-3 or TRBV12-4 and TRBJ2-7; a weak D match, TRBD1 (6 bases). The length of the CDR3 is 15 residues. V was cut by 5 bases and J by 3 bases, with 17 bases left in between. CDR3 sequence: CASSPLQGTHYEQYF. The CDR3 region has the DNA TGTGCCAGCAGTCCACTACAGGGAACCCACTACGAGCAGTACTTC.

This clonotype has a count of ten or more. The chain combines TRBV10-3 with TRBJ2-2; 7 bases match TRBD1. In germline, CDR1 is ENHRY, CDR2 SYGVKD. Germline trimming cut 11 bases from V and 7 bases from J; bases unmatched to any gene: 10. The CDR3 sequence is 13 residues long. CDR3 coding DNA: TGTGCCTTATGGGACAGTCCGAACGGGGAGCTGTTTTTT. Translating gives CALWDSPNGELFF.

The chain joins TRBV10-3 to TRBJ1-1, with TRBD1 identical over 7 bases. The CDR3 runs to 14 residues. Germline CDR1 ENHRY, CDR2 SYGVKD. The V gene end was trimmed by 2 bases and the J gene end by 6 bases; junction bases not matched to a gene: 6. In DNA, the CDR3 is TGTGCCATCAGTGAGCCCGGGACAGTCCCTGAAGCTTTCTTT. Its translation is CAISEPGTVPEAFF.

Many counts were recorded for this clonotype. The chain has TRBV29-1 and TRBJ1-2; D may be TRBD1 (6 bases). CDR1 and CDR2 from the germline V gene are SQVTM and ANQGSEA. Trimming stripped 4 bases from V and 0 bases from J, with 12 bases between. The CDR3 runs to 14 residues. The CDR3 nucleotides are TGCAGCGTTGTAAGGACAGACTCTAACTATGGCTACACCTTC. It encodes CSVVRTDSNYGYTF.

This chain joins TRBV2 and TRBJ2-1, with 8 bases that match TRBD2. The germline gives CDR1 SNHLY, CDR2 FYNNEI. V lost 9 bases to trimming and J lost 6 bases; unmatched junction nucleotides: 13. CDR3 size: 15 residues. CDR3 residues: CARHREREGVNEQFF. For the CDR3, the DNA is TGTGCCAGACACAGGGAACGGGAGGGTGTCAATGAGCAGTTCTTC.

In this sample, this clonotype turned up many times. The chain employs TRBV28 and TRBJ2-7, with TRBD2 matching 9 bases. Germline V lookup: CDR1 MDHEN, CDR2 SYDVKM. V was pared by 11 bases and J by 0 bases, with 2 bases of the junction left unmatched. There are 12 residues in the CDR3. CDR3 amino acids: CAAGGFSYEQYF. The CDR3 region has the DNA TGTGCCGCGGGGGGGTTCTCCTACGAGCAGTACTTC.

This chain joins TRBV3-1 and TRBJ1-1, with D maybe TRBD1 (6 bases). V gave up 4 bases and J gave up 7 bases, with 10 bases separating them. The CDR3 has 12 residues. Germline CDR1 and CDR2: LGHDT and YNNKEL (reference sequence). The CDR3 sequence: CASSRAGDEAFF. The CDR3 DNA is TGTGCCAGCAGCCGAGCAGGGGATGAAGCTTTCTTT. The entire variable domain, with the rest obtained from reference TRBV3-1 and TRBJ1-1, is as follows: DTAVSQTPKYLVTQMGNDKSIKCEQNLGHDTMYWYKQDSKKFLKIMFSYNNKELIINETVPNRFSPKSPDKAHLNLHINSLELGDSAVYFCASSRAGDEAFFGQGTRLTVV.

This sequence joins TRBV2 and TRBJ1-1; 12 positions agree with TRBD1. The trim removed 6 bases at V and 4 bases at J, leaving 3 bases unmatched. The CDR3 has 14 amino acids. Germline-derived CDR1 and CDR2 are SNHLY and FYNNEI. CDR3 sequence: CASRRGQGATEAFF. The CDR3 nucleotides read TGTGCCAGCAGGAGGGGACAGGGGGCCACTGAAGCTTTCTTT.

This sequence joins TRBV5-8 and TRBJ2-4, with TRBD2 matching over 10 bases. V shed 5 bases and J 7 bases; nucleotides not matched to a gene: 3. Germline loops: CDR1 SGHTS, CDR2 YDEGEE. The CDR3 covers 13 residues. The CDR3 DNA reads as TGTGCCAGCAGGGGACTAGCGTCGAACATTCAGTACTTC. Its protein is CASRGLASNIQYF.

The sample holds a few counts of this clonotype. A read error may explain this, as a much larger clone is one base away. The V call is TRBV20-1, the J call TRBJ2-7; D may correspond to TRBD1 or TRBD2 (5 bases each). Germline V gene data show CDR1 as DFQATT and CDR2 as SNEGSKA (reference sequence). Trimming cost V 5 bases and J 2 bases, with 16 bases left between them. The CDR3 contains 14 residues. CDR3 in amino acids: CSALRGNVPYEQYF. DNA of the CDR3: TGCAGTGCTCTGAGGGGTAACGTACCCTACGAGCAGTACTTC.

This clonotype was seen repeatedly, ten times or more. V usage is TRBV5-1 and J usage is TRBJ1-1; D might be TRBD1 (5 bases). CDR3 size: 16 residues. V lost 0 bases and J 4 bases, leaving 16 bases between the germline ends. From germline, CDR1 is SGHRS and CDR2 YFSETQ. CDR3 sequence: CASSLAPAGPGTEAFF. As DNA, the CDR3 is TGCGCCAGCAGCTTGGCCCCGGCAGGGCCTGGCACTGAAGCTTTCTTT.

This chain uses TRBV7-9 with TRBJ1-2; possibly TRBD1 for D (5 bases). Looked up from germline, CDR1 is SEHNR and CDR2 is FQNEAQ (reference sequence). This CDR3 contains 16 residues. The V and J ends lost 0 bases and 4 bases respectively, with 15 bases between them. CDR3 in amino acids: CASSLAGDPRGYGYTF. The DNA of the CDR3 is TGTGCCAGCAGCTTAGCCGGGGACCCACGGGGCTATGGCTACACCTTC.

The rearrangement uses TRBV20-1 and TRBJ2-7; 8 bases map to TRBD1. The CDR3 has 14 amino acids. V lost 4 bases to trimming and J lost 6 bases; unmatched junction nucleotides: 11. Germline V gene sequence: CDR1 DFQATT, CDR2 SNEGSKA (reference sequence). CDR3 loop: CSANRDRGSSEQYF. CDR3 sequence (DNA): TGCAGTGCTAATCGCGACAGGGGTTCTAGCGAGCAGTACTTC.

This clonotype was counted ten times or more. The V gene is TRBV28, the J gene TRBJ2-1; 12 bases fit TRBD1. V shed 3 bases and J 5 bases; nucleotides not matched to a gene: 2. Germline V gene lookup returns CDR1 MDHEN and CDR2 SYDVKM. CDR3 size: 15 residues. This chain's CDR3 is CASSLGQGANNEQFF. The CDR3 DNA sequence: TGTGCCAGCAGTTTGGGACAGGGGGCTAACAATGAGCAGTTCTTC.

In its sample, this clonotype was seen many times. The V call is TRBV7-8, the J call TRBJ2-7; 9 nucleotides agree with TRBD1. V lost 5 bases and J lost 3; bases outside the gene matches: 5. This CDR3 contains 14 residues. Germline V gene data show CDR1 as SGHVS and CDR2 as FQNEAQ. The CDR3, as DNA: TGTGCCAGCAGCCAACCGGGACAGGGCTACGAGCAGTACTTC. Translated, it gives CASSQPGQGYEQYF. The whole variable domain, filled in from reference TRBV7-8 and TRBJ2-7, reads GAGVSQSPRYKVAKRGQDVALRCDPISGHVSLFWYQQALGQGPEFLTYFQNEAQLDKSGLPSDRFFAERPEGSVSTLKIQRTQQEDSAVYLCASSQPGQGYEQYFGPGTRLTVT.

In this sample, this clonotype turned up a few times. This CDR3 is CASSLAGGAGYGYTF. The CDR3 nucleotides are TGTGCCAGCAGCTTGGCAGGGGGCGCGGGCTATGGCTACACCTTC. The chain links TRBV7-9 to TRBJ1-2, with TRBD1 identical over 8 bases. V lost 3 bases, J lost 4 bases, and 7 bases stayed unmatched. CDR3 length: 15 residues. The germline V gene has CDR1 SEHNR and CDR2 FQNEAQ (reference sequence).

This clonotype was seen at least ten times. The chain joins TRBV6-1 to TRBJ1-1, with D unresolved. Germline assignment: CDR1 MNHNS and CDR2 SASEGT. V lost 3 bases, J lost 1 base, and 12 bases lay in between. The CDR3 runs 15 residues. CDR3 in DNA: TGTGCCAGCAGTGACCCACGGGGTCGGAACACTGAAGCTTTCTTT. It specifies CASSDPRGRNTEAFF.

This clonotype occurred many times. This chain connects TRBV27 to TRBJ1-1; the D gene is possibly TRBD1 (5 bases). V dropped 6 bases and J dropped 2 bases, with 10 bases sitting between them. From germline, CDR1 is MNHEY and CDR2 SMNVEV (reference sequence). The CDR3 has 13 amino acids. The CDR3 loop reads CASRRGINTEAFF. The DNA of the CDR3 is TGTGCCAGCAGACGGGGGATTAACACTGAAGCTTTCTTT.

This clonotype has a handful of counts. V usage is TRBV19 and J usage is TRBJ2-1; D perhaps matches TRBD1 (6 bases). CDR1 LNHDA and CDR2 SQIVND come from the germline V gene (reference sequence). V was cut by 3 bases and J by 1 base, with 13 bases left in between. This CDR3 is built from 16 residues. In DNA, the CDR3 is TGTGCCAGTAGTATTCACGCCAGGGGTTCCTACAATGAGCAGTTCTTC. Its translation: CASSIHARGSYNEQFF.